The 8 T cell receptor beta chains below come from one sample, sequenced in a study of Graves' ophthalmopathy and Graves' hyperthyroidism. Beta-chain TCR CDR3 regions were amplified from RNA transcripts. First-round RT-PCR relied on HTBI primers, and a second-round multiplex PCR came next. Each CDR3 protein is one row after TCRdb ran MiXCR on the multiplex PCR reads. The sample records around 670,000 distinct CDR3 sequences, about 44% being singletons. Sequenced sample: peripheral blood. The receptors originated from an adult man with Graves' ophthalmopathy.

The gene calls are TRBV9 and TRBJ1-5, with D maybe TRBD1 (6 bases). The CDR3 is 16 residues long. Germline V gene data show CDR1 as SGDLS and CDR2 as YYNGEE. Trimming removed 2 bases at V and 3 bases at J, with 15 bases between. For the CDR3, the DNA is TGTGCCAGCAGCGTTGGGGGGGGGGACAACAATCAGCCCCAGCATTTT. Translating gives CASSVGGGDNNQPQHF. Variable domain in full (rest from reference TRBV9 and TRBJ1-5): DSGVTQTPKHLITATGQRVTLRCSPRSGDLSVYWYQQSLDQGLQFLIQYYNGEERAKGNILERFSAQQFPDLHSELNLSSLELGDSALYFCASSVGGGDNNQPQHFGDGTRLSIL.

The CDR3 region is CASSTVTGIYGYTF. The CDR3 region has the DNA TGTGCCAGCAGCACTGTTACAGGGATCTATGGCTACACCTTC. The chain employs TRBV5-4 and TRBJ1-2; D is perhaps TRBD1 (6 bases). This CDR3 has 14 amino acids. Germline CDR1 and CDR2: SGHNT and YYREEE (reference sequence). V was shortened by 4 bases and J by 4 bases, with 14 bases between the two germline ends.

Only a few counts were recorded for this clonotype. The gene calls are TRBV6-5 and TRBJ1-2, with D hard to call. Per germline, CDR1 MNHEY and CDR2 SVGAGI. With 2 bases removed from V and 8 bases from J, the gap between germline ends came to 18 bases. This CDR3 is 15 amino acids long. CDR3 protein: CASSYVNREYEGYTF. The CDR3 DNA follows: TGTGCCAGCAGTTACGTTAACCGGGAGTACGAGGGCTACACCTTC.

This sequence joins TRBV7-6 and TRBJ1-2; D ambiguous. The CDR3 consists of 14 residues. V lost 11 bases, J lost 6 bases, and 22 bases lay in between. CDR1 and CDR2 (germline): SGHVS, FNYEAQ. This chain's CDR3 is CAWSAGRIRNGYTF. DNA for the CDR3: TGTGCCTGGAGTGCCGGCAGGATTCGAAATGGCTACACCTTC.

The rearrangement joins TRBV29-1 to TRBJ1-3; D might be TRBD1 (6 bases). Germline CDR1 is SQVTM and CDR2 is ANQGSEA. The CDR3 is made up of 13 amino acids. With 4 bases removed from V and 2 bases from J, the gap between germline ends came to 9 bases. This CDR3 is CSVAGGPGNTIYF. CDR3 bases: TGCAGCGTTGCCGGGGGCCCTGGAAACACCATATATTTT.

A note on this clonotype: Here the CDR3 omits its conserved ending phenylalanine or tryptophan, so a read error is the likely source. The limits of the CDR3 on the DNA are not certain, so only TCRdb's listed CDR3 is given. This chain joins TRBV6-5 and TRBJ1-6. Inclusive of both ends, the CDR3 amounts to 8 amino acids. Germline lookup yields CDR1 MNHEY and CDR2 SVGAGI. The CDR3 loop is CASSYSTS.

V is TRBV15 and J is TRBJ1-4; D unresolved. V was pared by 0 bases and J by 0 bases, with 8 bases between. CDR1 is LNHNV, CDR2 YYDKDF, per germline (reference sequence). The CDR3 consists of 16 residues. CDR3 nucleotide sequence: TGTGCCACCAGCAGAGATGACGGTGCAACTAATGAAAAACTGTTTTTT. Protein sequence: CATSRDDGATNEKLFF.

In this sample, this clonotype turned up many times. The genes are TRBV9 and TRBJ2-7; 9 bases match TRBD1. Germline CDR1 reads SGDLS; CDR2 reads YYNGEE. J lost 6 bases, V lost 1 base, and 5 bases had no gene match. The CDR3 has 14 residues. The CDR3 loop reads CASSVWDRVGEQYF. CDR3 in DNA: TGTGCCAGCAGCGTATGGGACAGGGTCGGCGAGCAGTACTTC.